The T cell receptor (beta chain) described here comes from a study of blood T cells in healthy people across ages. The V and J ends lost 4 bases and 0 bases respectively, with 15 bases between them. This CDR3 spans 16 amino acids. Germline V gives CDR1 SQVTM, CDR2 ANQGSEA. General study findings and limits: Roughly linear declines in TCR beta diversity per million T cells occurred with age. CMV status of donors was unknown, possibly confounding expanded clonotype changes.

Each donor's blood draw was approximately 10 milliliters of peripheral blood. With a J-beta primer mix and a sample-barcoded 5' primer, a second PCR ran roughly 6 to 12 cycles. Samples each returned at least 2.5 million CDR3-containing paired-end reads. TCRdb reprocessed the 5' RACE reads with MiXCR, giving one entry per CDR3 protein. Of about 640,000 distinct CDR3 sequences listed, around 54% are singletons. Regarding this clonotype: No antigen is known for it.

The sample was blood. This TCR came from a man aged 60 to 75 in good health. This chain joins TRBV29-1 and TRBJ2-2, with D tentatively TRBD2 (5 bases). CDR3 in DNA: TGCAGCGTTGCAGCCCGGGAAACTGCGAACACCGGGGAGCTGTTTTTT. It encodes CSVAARETANTGELFF.